This is a list of T cell receptor beta chains from one sample in a study of radiotherapy plus CTLA-4 blockade in lung cancer. Some clones are missing from TCRdb's copy, which holds only in-frame ones; the method was immunoSEQ multiplex PCR. The sample consists of around 82,000 clones, about 80% of them appearing once. Material: peripheral blood, obtained from a patient treated with radiotherapy plus ipilimumab. Source of these receptors: a human donor with non-small cell lung cancer who had stable disease on radiotherapy plus ipilimumab. Each CDR3 is given with its conserved first and last residue. The order of the fields is V gene, D gene, J gene, clone size, CDR3 protein, CDR3 DNA. A D gene is named only where the DNA matches it firmly. Not all rows give a size; the values are once, few, many and, for expanded clones, a class.

TRBV6-4	.	TRBJ1-1	.	CAILGPRF	TGTGCCATTCTCGGGCCCCGCTTT
TRBV6-5	TRBD2	TRBJ2-3	few	CASSYVGGSTDTQYF	TGTGCCAGCAGTTACGTGGGGGGGAGCACAGATACGCAGTATTTT
TRBV5-6	TRBD1	TRBJ2-7	.	CASSGWTGGYEQYF	TGTGCCAGCAGCGGTTGGACAGGGGGCTACGAGCAGTACTTC
TRBV7-2	TRBD1	TRBJ2-5	.	CASSPGTVQETQYF	TGTGCCAGCAGCCCAGGGACAGTCCAAGAGACCCAGTACTTC
TRBV5-7	.	TRBJ1-1	.	CASSLIGERTEAFF	TGTGCCAGCAGCTTGATCGGGGAGAGAACTGAAGCTTTCTTT
TRBV6-5	.	TRBJ1-1	once	CASRNTEAFF	TGTGCCAGCAGGAACACTGAAGCTTTCTTT
TRBV28	TRBD1	TRBJ2-7	.	CASTPSGQPYEQYF	TGTGCCAGCACCCCATCGGGACAGCCTTACGAGCAGTACTTC
TRBV15	.	TRBJ2-1	few	CATSRKVQGTGEQFF	TGTGCCACCAGCAGAAAAGTACAGGGTACAGGGGAGCAGTTCTTC
TRBV28	.	TRBJ1-4	.	CASSPQGNEKLFF	TGTGCCAGCAGTCCCCAGGGGAATGAAAAACTGTTTTTT
TRBV25-1	.	TRBJ2-2	.	CASSELAGKSGELFF	TGTGCCAGCAGTGAATTGGCAGGGAAGAGCGGGGAGCTGTTTTTT
TRBV29-1	TRBD1	TRBJ2-3	once	CSVEGGQGRTDTQYF	TGCAGCGTTGAAGGGGGACAGGGACGCACAGATACGCAGTATTTT
TRBV18	TRBD2	TRBJ2-1	.	CASSPPGLAGGPRNEQFF	TGTGCCAGCTCACCACCGGGACTAGCGGGAGGGCCCCGCAATGAGCAGTTCTTC
TRBV12-5	.	TRBJ2-1	few	CASGSPAEQFF	TGTGCTAGTGGTTCACCCGCAGAGCAGTTCTTC
TRBV6-5	.	TRBJ2-5	.	CASSYSPSAMGRTQYF	TGTGCCAGCAGTTACTCCCCTAGCGCAATGGGGAGGACCCAGTACTTC
TRBV2	.	TRBJ1-4	.	CASRRDALAANEKLFF	TGTGCCAGCAGACGGGACGCCTTGGCAGCTAATGAAAAACTGTTTTTT
TRBV7-2	.	TRBJ2-1	.	CASSLGRDQTNEQFF	TGTGCCAGCAGCTTAGGTCGGGACCAAACCAATGAGCAGTTCTTC
TRBV11-2	TRBD1	TRBJ2-5	.	CASSPGQGLWETQYF	TGTGCCAGCAGCCCAGGACAGGGCTTGTGGGAGACCCAGTACTTC
TRBV5-4	.	TRBJ2-7	.	CASSFEQGRSEQYF	TGTGCCAGCAGCTTCGAACAGGGCCGCAGCGAGCAGTACTTC
TRBV19	TRBD1	TRBJ1-5	.	CASSPWTGGGNQPQHF	TGTGCCAGTAGTCCCTGGACAGGGGGTGGCAATCAGCCCCAGCATTTT
TRBV7-9	.	TRBJ2-7	.	CASGFYRDEQYF	TGTGCCAGCGGATTCTACAGGGACGAGCAGTACTTC
TRBV9	.	TRBJ1-1	.	CASSPRGALRVEAFF	TGTGCCAGCAGCCCTAGAGGTGCATTGAGAGTTGAAGCTTTCTTT
TRBV5-4	TRBD2	TRBJ2-3	once	CASRVGGTSTDTQYF	TGTGCCAGCCGAGTCGGGGGGACTAGCACAGATACGCAGTATTTT
TRBV28	.	TRBJ1-1	.	CASSFTGANTEAFF	TGTGCCAGCAGTTTCACCGGGGCAAACACTGAAGCTTTCTTT
TRBV5-1	.	TRBJ1-2	.	CASSPGQLYGYTF	TGCGCCAGCAGCCCAGGACAGCTCTATGGCTACACCTTC
TRBV5-4	TRBD2	TRBJ2-1	once	CASTASGGPFHNEQFF	TGTGCCAGCACCGCTAGCGGGGGGCCTTTCCACAATGAGCAGTTCTTC
TRBV27	.	TRBJ1-6	.	CASSLGKRYNSPLHF	TGTGCCAGCAGTTTAGGGAAAAGGTATAATTCACCCCTCCACTTT
TRBV28	TRBD1	TRBJ2-3	.	CASRAQGIRTDTQYF	TGTGCCAGCAGGGCACAGGGGATCCGCACAGATACGCAGTATTTT
TRBV30	.	TRBJ1-5	.	CAWSVGQPLTQPQHF	TGTGCCTGGAGTGTAGGACAGCCCTTGACTCAGCCCCAGCATTTT
TRBV19	.	TRBJ1-6	.	CASSIMMNSPLHF	TGTGCCAGTAGTATAATGATGAATTCACCCCTCCACTTT
TRBV7-2	TRBD2	TRBJ2-3	.	CASSLGGLAGGRADTQYF	TGTGCCAGCAGCCTGGGGGGACTAGCGGGAGGGAGGGCAGATACGCAGTATTTT
TRBV6-6	.	TRBJ2-7	.	CASTLGGGEQYF	TGTGCCAGCACCCTAGGAGGAGGCGAGCAGTACTTC
TRBV7-2	.	TRBJ2-5	.	CASSLAPGRGGFQETQYF	TGTGCCAGCAGCTTAGCGCCAGGGAGGGGGGGATTCCAAGAGACCCAGTACTTC
TRBV19	TRBD2	TRBJ2-3	few	CASKKTGGGTDTQYF	TGTGCCAGTAAGAAAACGGGGGGGGGAACAGATACGCAGTATTTT
TRBV19	TRBD1	TRBJ1-5	.	CASRTGTNNQPQHF	TGTGCCAGTAGGACAGGGACAAACAATCAGCCCCAGCATTTT
TRBV29-1	TRBD1	TRBJ2-7	.	CSPRGRGLGQYF	TGCAGCCCGAGGGGCAGGGGGTTGGGCCAGTACTTC
TRBV29-1	.	TRBJ2-6	.	CSVSEGSGANVLTF	TGCAGCGTCTCTGAGGGTTCTGGGGCCAACGTCCTGACTTTC
TRBV11-2	.	TRBJ1-5	.	CASSLALAGSDQPQHF	TGTGCCAGCAGCTTAGCGTTGGCTGGGTCCGATCAGCCCCAGCATTTT
TRBV18	.	TRBJ1-6	.	CASSPAGGGNSPLHF	TGTGCCAGCTCCCCCGCCGGGGGTGGGAATTCACCCCTCCACTTT
TRBV30	.	TRBJ1-4	.	CAWSVQGSNYVLFF	TGTGCCTGGAGTGTGCAAGGGTCGAATTACGTACTGTTTTTT
TRBV18	.	TRBJ2-7	once	CASSPISGISYEQYF	TGTGCCAGCTCACCTATCTCGGGGATAAGCTACGAGCAGTACTTC
TRBV19	.	TRBJ2-7	once	CASTPVVTYEQYF	TGTGCCAGTACTCCCGTGGTTACCTACGAGCAGTACTTC
TRBV5-1	TRBD1	TRBJ1-6	.	CASSEDRANNSPLHF	TGCGCCAGCAGCGAGGACAGGGCTAATAATTCACCCCTCCACTTT
TRBV6-5	TRBD1	TRBJ2-5	.	CASRRVGGIETQYF	TGTGCCAGCAGGAGAGTAGGGGGCATTGAGACCCAGTACTTC
TRBV7-2	.	TRBJ2-6	.	CASSPASGVGANVLTF	TGTGCCAGCAGCCCGGCCTCAGGGGTTGGGGCCAACGTCCTGACTTTC
TRBV5-5	.	TRBJ2-3	.	CASSWGLNTDTQYF	TGTGCCAGCAGCTGGGGACTGAACACAGATACGCAGTATTTT
TRBV6-1	.	TRBJ2-7	.	CASSEGLPGPLYEQYF	TGTGCCAGCAGTGAAGGCTTACCGGGACCTCTCTACGAGCAGTACTTC
TRBV5-1	.	TRBJ2-2	.	CASSFTGELFF	TGCGCCAGCAGCTTCACCGGGGAGCTGTTTTTT
TRBV28	TRBD2	TRBJ2-2	.	CASSSPGLAGGVTGELFF	TGTGCCAGCAGTTCACCGGGACTAGCGGGAGGGGTCACCGGGGAGCTGTTTTTT
TRBV4-2	TRBD1	TRBJ2-1	.	CASSHRDRVFF	TGTGCCAGCAGCCACCGGGACAGGGTTTTCTTC
TRBV6-1	TRBD2	TRBJ2-4	.	CASRGGVPKNIQYF	TGTGCCAGCAGGGGAGGGGTACCCAAAAACATTCAGTACTTC
TRBV2	TRBD1	TRBJ2-3	.	CASSPRDRVRDTQYF	TGTGCCAGCAGCCCCCGGGACAGGGTGAGAGATACGCAGTATTTT
TRBV19	.	TRBJ1-5	once	CASTSALDLYSNQPQHF	TGTGCCAGTACAAGTGCCCTCGATCTTTATAGCAATCAGCCCCAGCATTTT
TRBV2	.	TRBJ2-4	.	CASRSDSRNIQYF	TGTGCCAGCAGGTCGGACAGCAGGAACATTCAGTACTTC
TRBV12-5	.	TRBJ2-2	.	CASGFQSSTGELFF	TGTGCTAGTGGTTTCCAATCCTCCACCGGGGAGCTGTTTTTT